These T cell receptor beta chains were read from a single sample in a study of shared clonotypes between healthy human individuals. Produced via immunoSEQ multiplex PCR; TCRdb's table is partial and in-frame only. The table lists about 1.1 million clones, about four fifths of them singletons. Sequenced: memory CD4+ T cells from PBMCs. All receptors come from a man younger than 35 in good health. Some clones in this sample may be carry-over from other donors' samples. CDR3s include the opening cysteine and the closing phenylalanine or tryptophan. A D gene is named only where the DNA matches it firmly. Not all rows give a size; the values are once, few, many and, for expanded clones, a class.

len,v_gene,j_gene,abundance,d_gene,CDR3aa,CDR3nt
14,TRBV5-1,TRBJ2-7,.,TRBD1,CASSFDRGWDEQYF,TGCGCCAGCAGCTTTGACAGGGGCTGGGACGAGCAGTACTTC
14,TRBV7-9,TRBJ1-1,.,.,CASSGQPMNTEAFF,TGTGCCAGCAGCGGACAGCCAATGAACACTGAAGCTTTCTTT
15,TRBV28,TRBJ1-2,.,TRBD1,CASSQTGGYGDGYTF,TGTGCCAGCAGTCAGACAGGGGGGTACGGTGATGGCTACACCTTC
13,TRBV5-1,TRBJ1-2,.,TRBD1,CASSFGQGGGYTF,TGCGCCAGCAGCTTTGGACAGGGCGGTGGCTACACCTTC
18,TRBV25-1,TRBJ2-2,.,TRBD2,CASNSHSGRAGSTGELFF,TGTGCCAGCAACTCTCATAGCGGGAGGGCCGGTTCGACCGGGGAGCTGTTTTTT
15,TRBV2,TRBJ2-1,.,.,CAAAGGPVSYNEQFF,TGTGCTGCGGCGGGCGGGCCAGTCTCCTACAATGAGCAGTTCTTC
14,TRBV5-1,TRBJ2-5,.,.,CASTSLLRGETQYF,TGCGCCAGTACATCCTTACTGAGGGGGGAGACCCAGTACTTC
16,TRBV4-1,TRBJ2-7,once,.,CASSQFHRQSSYEQYF,TGCGCCAGCAGCCAATTTCATAGACAGAGCTCCTACGAGCAGTACTTC
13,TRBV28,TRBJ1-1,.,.,CASSWGGTTEAFF,TGTGCCAGCAGTTGGGGGGGGACCACTGAAGCTTTCTTT
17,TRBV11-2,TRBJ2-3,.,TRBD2,CASRPYSSGRRADTQYF,TGTGCCAGCCGTCCTTATTCTAGCGGGAGGCGTGCAGATACGCAGTATTTT
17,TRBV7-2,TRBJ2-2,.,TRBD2,CASSSGTSGSNTGELFF,TGTGCCAGCAGCTCCGGGACTAGCGGTTCCAACACCGGGGAGCTGTTTTTT
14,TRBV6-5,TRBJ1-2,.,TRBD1,CASRPWTGNYGYTF,TGTGCCAGCAGACCCTGGACAGGAAACTATGGCTACACCTTC
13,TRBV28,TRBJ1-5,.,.,CASSFESNQPQHF,TGTGCCAGCAGTTTTGAGAGCAATCAGCCCCAGCATTTT
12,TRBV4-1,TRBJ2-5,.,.,CASSQDWGTQYF,TGCGCCAGCAGCCAAGATTGGGGGACCCAGTACTTC
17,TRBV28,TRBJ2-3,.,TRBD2,CASDGALLAGVTDTQYF,TGTGCCAGCGATGGGGCTTTACTAGCGGGAGTGACAGATACGCAGTATTTT
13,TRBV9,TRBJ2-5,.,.,CASSGSGQETQYF,TGTGCCAGCAGCGGTAGCGGCCAAGAGACCCAGTACTTC
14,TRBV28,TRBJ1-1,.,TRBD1,CASLDRDRASEAFF,TGTGCCAGTCTCGACCGGGACAGGGCGTCTGAAGCTTTCTTT
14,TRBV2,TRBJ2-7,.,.,CASSDQDSSYEQYF,TGTGCCAGCAGTGATCAAGACAGCTCCTACGAGCAGTACTTC
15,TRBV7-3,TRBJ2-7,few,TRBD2,CASSLTGGGLAGLYF,TGTGCCAGCAGCTTAACGGGGGGAGGACTAGCGGGATTATACTTC
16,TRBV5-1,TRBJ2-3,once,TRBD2,CASSRGLADDTDTQYF,TGCGCCAGCAGCCGTGGACTAGCGGACGACACAGATACGCAGTATTTT
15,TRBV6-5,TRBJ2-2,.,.,CASSLGSPNTGELFF,TGTGCCAGCAGCCTCGGGAGCCCGAACACCGGGGAGCTGTTTTTT
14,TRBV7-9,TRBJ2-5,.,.,CASSSDFGSETQYF,TGTGCCAGCAGCTCCGACTTCGGAAGTGAGACCCAGTACTTC
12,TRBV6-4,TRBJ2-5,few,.,CAGRTVQETQYF,TGTGCCGGAAGGACTGTTCAAGAGACCCAGTACTTC
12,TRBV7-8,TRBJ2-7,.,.,CATEDTAYEQYF,TGTGCCACCGAGGACACTGCCTACGAGCAGTACTTC
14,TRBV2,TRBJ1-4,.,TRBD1,CASIEDRVGEKLFF,TGTGCCAGCATCGAGGACAGGGTTGGGGAAAAACTGTTTTTT
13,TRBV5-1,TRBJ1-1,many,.,CASSQNGQSEAFF,TGCGCCAGCAGCCAAAATGGACAGTCTGAAGCTTTCTTT
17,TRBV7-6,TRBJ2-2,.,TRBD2,CASSPGPTSGYTGELFF,TGTGCCAGCAGCCCCGGCCCGACTAGCGGATACACCGGGGAGCTGTTTTTT
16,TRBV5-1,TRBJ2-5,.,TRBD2,CASSQGLAGDLETQYF,TGCGCCAGCAGCCAGGGACTAGCGGGAGATTTGGAGACCCAGTACTTC
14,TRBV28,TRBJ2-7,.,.,CASREGQNSYEQYF,TGTGCCAGTCGCGAGGGGCAGAACTCCTACGAGCAGTACTTC
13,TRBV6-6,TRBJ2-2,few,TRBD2,CASSTRGAGELFF,TGTGCCAGCAGTACCCGGGGGGCCGGGGAGCTGTTTTTT
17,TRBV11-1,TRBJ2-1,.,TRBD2,CASSPTSGSLGYNEQFF,TGTGCCAGCAGCCCAACTAGCGGGAGTTTGGGGTACAATGAGCAGTTCTTC
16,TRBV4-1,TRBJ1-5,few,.,CASSQRGDIAEQPQHF,TGCGCCAGCAGCCAGAGGGGTGACATTGCTGAGCAGCCCCAGCATTTT
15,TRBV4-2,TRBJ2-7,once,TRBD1,CASSQEGQVPYEQYF,TGTGCCAGCAGCCAAGAGGGACAGGTTCCCTACGAGCAGTACTTC
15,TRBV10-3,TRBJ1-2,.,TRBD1,CAISEPMTGASGYTF,TGTGCCATCAGTGAGCCGATGACAGGGGCCTCCGGCTACACCTTC
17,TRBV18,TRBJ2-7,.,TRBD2,CASSPGTSGSGSYEQYF,TGTGCCAGCTCACCCGGGACTAGCGGGTCAGGCTCCTACGAGCAGTACTTC
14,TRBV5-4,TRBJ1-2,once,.,CASSHEKGRLGYTF,TGTGCCAGCAGCCACGAGAAGGGCCGTCTTGGCTACACCTTC
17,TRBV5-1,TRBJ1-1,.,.,CASSLERFWGENTEAFF,TGCGCCAGCAGCTTGGAGAGATTCTGGGGGGAAAACACTGAAGCTTTCTTT
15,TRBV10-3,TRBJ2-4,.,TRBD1,CAISPDRGAKNIQYF,TGTGCCATCAGCCCCGACAGGGGAGCCAAAAACATTCAGTACTTC
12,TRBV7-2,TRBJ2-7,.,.,CASSYISYEQYF,TGTGCCAGCAGCTATATTTCCTACGAGCAGTACTTC
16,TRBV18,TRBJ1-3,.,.,CASSPTGTVGGNTIYF,TGTGCCAGCTCACCAACAGGGACTGTCGGGGGAAACACCATATATTTT
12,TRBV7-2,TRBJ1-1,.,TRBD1,CASSLHRGEAFF,TGTGCCAGCAGCCTTCACAGGGGGGAAGCTTTCTTT